This T cell receptor (beta chain) came from a study of blood T cell repertoires in COVID-19. Study at large: Specimens from acute and convalescent COVID-19 originated in the United States, Italy and Spain. T cells, B-cell-depleted T cells, or PBMCs provided the cDNA or gDNA that served as material.

Per the study methods: Estimated nucleated cell counts came from reference gene primer amplification. Clones were read by immunoSEQ multiplex PCR, and TCRdb kept only the in-frame ones, dropping some. V, J and clone size are those of that table, while D and trimming were read from the DNA. Among 200,000 to 250,000 clones, roughly four fifths were seen once, and the ten largest hold 5.2%. While infection was still active, Seattle patients were enrolled and then followed longitudinally. This CDR3 comprises 14 residues. Trimming took off 3 bases at V and 2 bases at J, with 11 bases between the two ends. Looked up from germline, CDR1 is SGHRS and CDR2 is YFSETQ.

Sequenced input: peripheral blood. The clonotype originates from a woman in her 70s with COVID-19, enrolled during active disease. The chain employs TRBV5-1 and TRBJ1-2; TRBD1 is a possible D gene (5 bases). The DNA of the CDR3 is TGCGCCAGCAGCTCCCCGGGGGTAAACTATGGCTACACCTTC. Translating gives CASSSPGVNYGYTF.